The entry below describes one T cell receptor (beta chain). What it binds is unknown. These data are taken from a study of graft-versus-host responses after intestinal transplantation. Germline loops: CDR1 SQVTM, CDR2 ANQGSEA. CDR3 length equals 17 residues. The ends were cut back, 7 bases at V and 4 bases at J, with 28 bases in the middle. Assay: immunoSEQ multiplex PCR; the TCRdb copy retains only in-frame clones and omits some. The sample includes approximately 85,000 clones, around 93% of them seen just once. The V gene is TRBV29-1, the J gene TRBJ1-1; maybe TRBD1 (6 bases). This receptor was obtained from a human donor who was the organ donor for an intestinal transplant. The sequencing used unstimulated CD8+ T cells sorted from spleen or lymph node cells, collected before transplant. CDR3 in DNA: TGCAGCGGGAGCGGGAGGAGCAGTGGGGGGCCCTCCACTGAAGCTTTCTTT. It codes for CSGSGRSSGGPSTEAFF.